This entry lists 25 T cell receptor beta chains sequenced from one sample in a study of blood T cell repertoires in COVID-19 (TCRdb year 2020). The library was made by the immunoSEQ multiplex PCR assay. TCRdb limited this immuneACCESS table to in-frame rearrangements with V and J called. A share of clones is missing; checked studies link under half to unresolved V genes, and the rest is unexplained. For this sample the table gives under 200,000 clones, of which 80% to 90% were detected only once. Around 2.7% of the sample lies in the top ten. The sequenced sample was peripheral blood. The receptors stem from a middle-aged man with active or convalescent COVID-19.

This chain connects TRBV29-1 to TRBJ2-1, with TRBD1 as a possible D gene (6 bases). CDR3 length equals 10 residues. V gave up 4 bases and J gave up 10 bases, with 8 bases separating them. Germline V gene lookup returns CDR1 SQVTM and CDR2 ANQGSEA. CDR3 region: CSVGQDEQFF. The DNA of the CDR3 is TGCAGCGTTGGACAGGACGAGCAGTTCTTC.

This clone was counted only a few times. The V call is TRBV18, the J call TRBJ2-2; TRBD1 agrees at 7 bases. Unmatched junction bases numbered 11, after V lost 4 bases and J lost 0 bases. The length of the CDR3 is 18 residues. CDR1 and CDR2 (germline): KGHSH, LQKENI. The CDR3 spells CASSRPQLTGTNTGELFF. CDR3 DNA: TGTGCCAGCTCACGTCCCCAATTGACAGGGACGAACACCGGGGAGCTGTTTTTT.

V is TRBV7-2 and J is TRBJ2-1; D remains unclear. The CDR3 totals 15 residues. V was shortened by 0 bases and J by 2 bases, with 8 bases between the two germline ends. The germline gives CDR1 SGHTA, CDR2 FQGNSA. CDR3: CASSLAGVPYNEQFF. CDR3 nucleotides: TGTGCCAGCAGCTTAGCAGGAGTTCCCTACAATGAGCAGTTCTTC.

The sample holds one count of this clone. The rearrangement uses TRBV6-1 and TRBJ1-5, with D perhaps matching TRBD1 (5 bases). Germline CDR1 MNHNS, CDR2 SASEGT. V dropped 2 bases and J dropped 4 bases, with 12 bases sitting between them. The CDR3 totals 15 residues. The chain's CDR3 is CASSENGAGNQPQHF. Written as DNA, the CDR3 is TGTGCCAGCAGTGAAAACGGGGCGGGAAATCAGCCCCAGCATTTT.

This chain connects TRBV7-9 to TRBJ2-1; TRBD1 matches at 8 bases. V lost 3 bases, J lost 7 bases, and 2 bases stayed unmatched. Germline CDR1 SEHNR, CDR2 FQNEAQ (reference sequence). The CDR3 covers 13 residues. In DNA form, the CDR3 reads TGTGCCAGCAGCTTGGACAGGGAAAATGAGCAGTTCTTC. Encoded protein: CASSLDRENEQFF.

This chain uses TRBV9 with TRBJ2-3; possibly TRBD2 for D (6 bases). Trimming shortened V by 4 bases and J by 1 base, and 16 bases separated the two germline ends. Germline-derived CDR1 and CDR2 are SGDLS and YYNGEE. The CDR3 is 16 residues long. The CDR3 sequence: CASSPLRGGGTDTQYF. CDR3 coding DNA: TGTGCCAGCAGCCCACTACGGGGCGGGGGCACAGATACGCAGTATTTT.

V is TRBV28 and J is TRBJ2-7; D gene uncertain. The CDR3 runs to 13 residues. Germline V gives CDR1 MDHEN, CDR2 SYDVKM. V was cut by 5 bases and J by 3 bases, with 11 bases left in between. CDR3 residues: CASSPSTYYEQYF. The CDR3 DNA follows: TGTGCCAGCAGTCCATCCACTTACTACGAGCAGTACTTC.

The rearrangement uses TRBV9 and TRBJ2-3, with TRBD1 as a possible D gene (6 bases). There are 14 residues in the CDR3. Trimming stripped 1 base from V and 1 base from J, with 7 bases between. Germline CDR1 reads SGDLS; CDR2 reads YYNGEE. In DNA, the CDR3 is TGTGCCAGCAGCGTAAGGACAGGCACAGATACGCAGTATTTT. It specifies CASSVRTGTDTQYF.

This sequence joins TRBV18 and TRBJ1-3; possible D gene TRBD1, 6 bases. The length of the CDR3 is 17 residues. The V gene's germline CDR1 is KGHSH and CDR2 LQKENI. V gave up 2 bases and J gave up 4 bases, with 18 bases separating them. The CDR3 sequence is CASSPGQGTYSGNTIYF. CDR3 coding DNA: TGTGCCAGCTCACCAGGGCAGGGGACATATAGCGGAAACACCATATATTTT.

The V call is TRBV6-4, the J call TRBJ2-1; TRBD2 might be the D (5 bases). This CDR3 is built from 15 residues. Germline lookup yields CDR1 MRHNA and CDR2 SNTAGT. The V gene lost 6 bases and the J gene lost 1 base, with 13 bases spanning the gap. The CDR3 loop reads CASSVRGGSYNEQFF. The CDR3 DNA reads as TGTGCCAGCAGCGTTAGAGGCGGGTCCTACAATGAGCAGTTCTTC.

The rearrangement links TRBV7-9 to TRBJ2-6, with D tentatively TRBD2 (6 bases). Trimming removed 3 bases from V and 3 bases from J, with 21 bases in between. The germline V gene encodes CDR1 SEHNR and CDR2 FQNEAQ (reference sequence). The CDR3 is 19 residues long. Here the CDR3 DNA reads TGTGCCAGCAGCTTCGCCCGACAGTCCTGGGGGGTTGGGGCCAACGTCCTGACTTTC. It yields the protein CASSFARQSWGVGANVLTF.

V is TRBV7-2 and J is TRBJ2-5; unclear D gene. The CDR3 totals 15 residues. Germline V CDR1 and CDR2: SGHTA, FQGNSA. V was cut by 1 base and J by 1 base, with 10 bases left in between. The CDR3 is CASSLGLSRQETQYF. As DNA, the CDR3 is TGTGCCAGCAGCTTAGGACTTTCCCGCCAAGAGACCCAGTACTTC.

The chain couples TRBV27 to TRBJ1-2, with TRBD1 matching over 7 bases. V shed 5 bases, J shed 8 bases, and the junction held 11 bases outside the gene matches. The CDR3 runs 14 residues. Germline CDR1 reads MNHEY; CDR2 reads SMNVEV (reference sequence). CDR3 region: CASSPRTGRGGYTF. The CDR3 coding sequence is TGTGCCAGCAGTCCGAGGACAGGAAGGGGAGGCTACACCTTC.

The chain has TRBV6-2 or TRBV6-3 and TRBJ1-4; 7 bases line up with TRBD1. The CDR3 is made up of 16 amino acids. V shed 6 bases, J shed 4 bases, and the junction held 11 bases outside the gene matches. Germline values: CDR1 MNHEY, CDR2 SVGEGT. The CDR3 spells CASSPIWDSHNEKLFF. In DNA form, the CDR3 reads TGTGCCAGCAGCCCTATCTGGGACAGCCATAATGAAAAACTGTTTTTT.

The chain uses TRBV19 and TRBJ1-3; D possibly corresponds to TRBD1 (6 bases). The CDR3 loop spans 15 amino acids. Germline CDR1 reads LNHDA; CDR2 reads SQIVND (reference sequence). The V gene lost 9 bases and the J gene lost 2 bases, with 17 bases spanning the gap. In DNA, the CDR3 is TGTGCCAGCACAGGGACCGACAAGACTGGAAACACCATATATTTT. The encoded protein is CASTGTDKTGNTIYF. Full variable domain (outside the CDR3, taken from reference TRBV19 and TRBJ1-3): DGGITQSPKYLFRKEGQNVTLSCEQNLNHDAMYWYRQDPGQGLRLIYYSQIVNDFQKGDIAEGYSVSREKKESFPLTVTSAQKNPTAFYLCASTGTDKTGNTIYFGEGSWLTVV.

The V call is TRBV27, the J call TRBJ2-1; 11 bases map to TRBD2. Germline assignment: CDR1 MNHEY and CDR2 SMNVEV (reference sequence). This CDR3 has 16 amino acids. The V segment lost 5 bases and the J segment 0 bases; nucleotides outside the gene matches: 3. In nucleotides, the CDR3 is TGTGCCAGCAGTCCTAGCGGGGGGAGCTCCTACAATGAGCAGTTCTTC. Protein product: CASSPSGGSSYNEQFF.

The rearrangement joins TRBV3-1 (or the pseudogene TRBV3-2) to TRBJ1-2, with 8 positions matching TRBD1. The CDR3 sequence is 13 residues long. CDR1 LGHDT and CDR2 YNNKEL come from the germline V gene (reference sequence). V was clipped by 4 bases and J by 7 bases; unmatched bases: 5. CDR3 loop: CASSPTGDGGYTF. CDR3 coding DNA: TGTGCCAGCAGCCCGACAGGGGACGGTGGCTACACCTTC.

The rearrangement uses TRBV7-8 and TRBJ1-5; perhaps TRBD1 as D (5 bases). Trimming took off 5 bases at V and 1 base at J, with 9 bases between the two ends. Germline lookup yields CDR1 SGHVS and CDR2 FQNEAQ. This CDR3 spans 14 amino acids. CDR3 bases: TGTGCCAGCAGCCCACGACAGAGCAATCAGCCCCAGCATTTT. It specifies CASSPRQSNQPQHF. Full variable domain (remainder filled in from reference TRBV7-8 and TRBJ1-5): GAGVSQSPRYKVAKRGQDVALRCDPISGHVSLFWYQQALGQGPEFLTYFQNEAQLDKSGLPSDRFFAERPEGSVSTLKIQRTQQEDSAVYLCASSPRQSNQPQHFGDGTRLSIL.

This CDR3 reads CASSYRRREKLFF. In nucleotides, the CDR3 is TGTGCCAGCAGTTACAGAAGGAGAGAAAAACTGTTTTTT. This chain joins TRBV6-2 or TRBV6-3 and TRBJ1-4; D is uncertain. CDR1 MNHEY and CDR2 SVGEGT come from the germline V gene. The CDR3 is made up of 13 amino acids. Trimming took off 2 bases at V and 8 bases at J, with 9 bases between the two ends.

This clone was detected only a few times. The genes are TRBV6-5 and TRBJ2-7; D not resolved. Germline V lookup: CDR1 MNHEY, CDR2 SVGAGI. Trimming took off 8 bases at V and 6 bases at J, with 11 bases between the two ends. The CDR3 consists of 11 residues. Here the CDR3 reads CASRGLLEQYF. CDR3 nucleotides: TGTGCCAGCCGAGGCCTACTCGAGCAGTACTTC.

The chain employs TRBV11-2 and TRBJ2-1, with 10 bases identical to TRBD2. V gave up 0 bases and J gave up 9 bases; unmatched junction bases: 5. The germline V gene encodes CDR1 SGHAT and CDR2 FQNNGV. The CDR3 runs 15 residues. In nucleotides, the CDR3 is TGTGCCAGCAGCTTAGATCTAGCGGGGGAAGGTGAGCAGTTCTTC. This codes for CASSLDLAGEGEQFF.

The chain couples TRBV3-1 (or the pseudogene TRBV3-2) to TRBJ1-3; no definite D call. The germline V and J ends were trimmed by 0 bases and 2 bases, with 8 bases remaining between them. CDR1 and CDR2 (germline): LGHDT, YNNKEL (reference sequence). The CDR3 is made up of 15 amino acids. CDR3 protein: CASSQDKLTGNTIYF. CDR3 DNA sequence: TGTGCCAGCAGCCAAGATAAGCTCACTGGAAACACCATATATTTT.

Only one count was recorded for this clone. The chain recombines TRBV7-9 with TRBJ2-3, with unresolved D. Germline CDR1 is SEHNR and CDR2 is FQNEAQ (reference sequence). The germline V and J ends were trimmed by 1 base and 2 bases, with 10 bases remaining between them. The CDR3 contains 15 residues. CDR3: CASSLGSITTDTQYF. In DNA, the CDR3 is TGTGCCAGCAGCTTAGGGAGTATCACCACAGATACGCAGTATTTT.

This clone has a single count. This chain connects TRBV6-5 to TRBJ1-5, with 8 bases aligning to TRBD1. The CDR3 spans 13 residues. After removal of 8 bases from V and 3 bases from J, the junction contained 3 bases not matched to a gene. Germline V CDR1 and CDR2: MNHEY, SVGAGI. The CDR3 here is CASSTGANQPQHF. CDR3 sequence (DNA): TGTGCCAGCTCGACAGGGGCCAATCAGCCCCAGCATTTT.

J is TRBJ2-7 and V is TRBV11-1; 7 positions match TRBD1. From germline, CDR1 is SGHAT and CDR2 FQDESV (reference sequence). The CDR3 totals 14 residues. The V and J ends lost 5 bases and 2 bases, in that order; junction bases with no gene match: 6. CDR3 sequence: CASSGTANPYEQYF. In DNA form, the CDR3 reads TGTGCCAGCAGCGGGACAGCTAATCCCTACGAGCAGTACTTC.